This record looks at one TCR beta chain sequence and its context. No antigen is known for it. A much larger clone lies one base from this, so it may be a read error. Other DNA sequences in this sample translate to the same CDR3. These data belong to a study of OX40 agonist ivuxolimab in advanced cancers. Whole-study findings and limits: Still undetermined is the antigen specificity of the expanded peripheral T cells.

Patients had blood sampled at baseline and again on cycle 4 day 1 and cycle 7 day 1. The CDR3 runs to 12 residues. Germline CDR1 is SGHNT and CDR2 is YYREEE (reference sequence). V was pared by 0 bases and J by 2 bases, with 0 bases between. Assay used: immunoSEQ multiplex PCR; TCRdb lists only in-frame clones, some missing. The table shows around 22,000 clones, with roughly 90% occurring only once. This receptor was obtained from an adult with an advanced solid tumor such as melanoma, head and neck, liver or kidney cancer. The chain joins TRBV5-4 to TRBJ1-5; no clear D gene. The material sequenced was CD4+ or CD8+ T cells sorted from blood, taken in a trial of the OX40 agonist ivuxolimab. CDR3 sequence reads: CASSLGNQPQHF. As DNA, the CDR3 is TGTGCCAGCAGCTTGGGCAATCAGCCCCAGCATTTT. The full variable domain, rest sourced from reference TRBV5-4 and TRBJ1-5, is ETGVTQSPTHLIKTRGQQVTLRCSSQSGHNTVSWYQQALGQGPQFIFQYYREEENGRGNFPPRFSGLQFPNYSSELNVNALELDDSALYLCASSLGNQPQHFGDGTRLSIL.